This TCR beta chain was identified in a study of T cells in Graves' hyperthyroidism and ophthalmopathy. Study results and limitations: Blood shared most expanded thyroid clonotypes above 0.001.

Amplification yielded TCR beta CDR3 regions, with RNA transcripts as the source. Researchers ran a first-round RT-PCR on the TCR CDR3 using the HTBI primer set. MiXCR, applied by TCRdb to the multiplex PCR reads, yields one record per CDR3 protein. The table shows about 350,000 distinct CDR3 sequences, with roughly 14% occurring only once. Source material for PBMCs was around 10 ml fresh peripheral blood. The sample holds a few counts of this clonotype. Its antigen remains unidentified. CDR1 is KGHSH and CDR2 is LQKENI in the germline V gene. The CDR3 contains 14 residues. The trim removed 2 bases at V and 6 bases at J, leaving 3 bases unmatched.

Material for sequencing was blood. The sequence derives from a woman in her 30s with Graves' hyperthyroidism. The rearrangement links TRBV18 to TRBJ1-5, with TRBD1 matching 8 bases. The CDR3 protein is CASSPGTGIQPQHF. In DNA form, the CDR3 reads TGTGCCAGCTCACCAGGGACAGGAATTCAGCCCCAGCATTTT.